These T cell receptor beta chains were read from a single sample in a study of blood T cell repertoires in COVID-19. Only in-frame clones appear in the TCRdb table, and some are missing; sequencing was by immunoSEQ multiplex PCR. The table has some 200,000 clones, roughly four fifths seen once. Sequenced input: peripheral blood. All receptors derive from a young man with active or convalescent COVID-19. Both conserved end residues are trimmed from each CDR3.

V: TRBV27; CDR3: ASSLTHTDTQY
V: TRBV28; CDR3: ASSWTGHSNQPQH
V: TRBV29-1; CDR3: SVEGGGGYT
V: TRBV2; CDR3: ASRGPGPRGYT
V: TRBV6-5; CDR3: ASRGGDRSRV
V: TRBV2; CDR3: ASSEGAVNEQF
V: TRBV30; CDR3: AWRGSGTQPQH
V: TRBV15; CDR3: ATSRAQVNTEAF
V: TRBV13; CDR3: ASSTLTGGLSNYGYT
V: TRBV11-2; CDR3: ASSLGQAYGYT
V: TRBV4-1; CDR3: ASSQDRLALPNEQF
V: TRBV12-3/TRBV12-4; CDR3: ASRESHTGELF
V: TRBV30; CDR3: AWSVGSGGGDEQF
V: TRBV4-1; CDR3: ASSSPGEAGAFSTDTQY
V: TRBV7-9; CDR3: ASSLTGTEGRYGYT
V: TRBV10-1; CDR3: ASSRDSNYGYT
V: TRBV2; CDR3: ASNRGDTEAF
V: TRBV10-3; CDR3: AITERQGSNTGELF
V: TRBV10-3; CDR3: AISVAVRTEAF
V: TRBV5-1; CDR3: ASRLSGGSTSAQY
V: TRBV11-1; CDR3: ASSPRYSTSEETQY
V: TRBV12-3/TRBV12-4; CDR3: ASRLGGYNEQF
V: TRBV2; CDR3: ASSPGTGGYNEQF
V: TRBV19; CDR3: ASTPGQGSSYNSPLH
V: TRBV7-9; CDR3: ASSFLRQGVGETQY
V: TRBV7-9; CDR3: ASSSRYDEQF
V: TRBV4-1; CDR3: ASSVRGEGQPQH
V: TRBV5-8; CDR3: ATDRVAGFDEQF
V: TRBV29-1; CDR3: SVEMTASNYGYT
V: TRBV7-3; CDR3: ASSPQGPLTDTQY
V: TRBV7-9; CDR3: ASSTGDRGLGETQY
V: TRBV28; CDR3: ASSPSGTGGDQPQH
V: TRBV19; CDR3: ASTTQQGGYGYT
V: TRBV6-5; CDR3: ASSYRTGANSPLH
V: TRBV28; CDR3: ASSLGGAGYGYT
V: TRBV6-5; CDR3: ASSYSGTGGTDEQF
V: TRBV9; CDR3: ASSVGGQQTQY
V: TRBV29-1; CDR3: SVEDSVYGYT
V: TRBV30; CDR3: AWTRVLNTEAF
V: TRBV7-9; CDR3: ASSPRTGPNIQY
V: TRBV7-6; CDR3: ASVRGEGQGTYEQY
V: TRBV6-2/TRBV6-3; CDR3: ASSYAPVTDTQY
V: TRBV4-1; CDR3: ASSQEPGMNTEAF
V: TRBV19; CDR3: ASSIVSGNEQY
V: TRBV2; CDR3: ASGDTYNEQF
V: TRBV5-4; CDR3: ASSWLGRTGGSGGYT
V: TRBV28; CDR3: ASSSGQGTDTQY
V: TRBV28; CDR3: ASNDARGLYGYT
V: TRBV7-7; CDR3: ASSPGLAGPETQY
V: TRBV7-2; CDR3: ASSSATNEKLF
V: TRBV29-1; CDR3: SVRLGRGADTQY
V: TRBV3-1/TRBV3-2; CDR3: ASSQEASGTILYTGELF